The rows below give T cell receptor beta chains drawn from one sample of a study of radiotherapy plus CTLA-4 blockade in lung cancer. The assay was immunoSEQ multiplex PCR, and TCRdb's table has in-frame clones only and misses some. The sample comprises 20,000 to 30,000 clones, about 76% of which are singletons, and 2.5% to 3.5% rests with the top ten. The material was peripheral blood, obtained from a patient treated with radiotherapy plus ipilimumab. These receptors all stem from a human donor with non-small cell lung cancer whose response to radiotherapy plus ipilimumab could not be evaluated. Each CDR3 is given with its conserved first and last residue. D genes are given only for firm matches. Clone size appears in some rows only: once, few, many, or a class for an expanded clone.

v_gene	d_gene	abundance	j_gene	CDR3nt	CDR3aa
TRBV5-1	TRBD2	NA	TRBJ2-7	TGCGCCAGCGCCCGGGGGGGAGGTGGTCTTCGCGAGCAGTACTTC	CASARGGGGLREQYF
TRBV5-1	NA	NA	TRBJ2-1	TGCGCCAGCAGCTGGGGGCAGACAATGAAATCCTACAATGAGCAGTTCTTC	CASSWGQTMKSYNEQFF
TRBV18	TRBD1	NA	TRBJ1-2	TGTGCCAGCTCACCTTTCGACAGGGCGTATGGCTACACCTTC	CASSPFDRAYGYTF
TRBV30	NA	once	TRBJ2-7	TGTGCCTGGAGTGATCTTCATCGGACAGCCGGGGCCGAGCAGTACTTC	CAWSDLHRTAGAEQYF
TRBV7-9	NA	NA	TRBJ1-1	TGTGCCAGCAGACTAAACCCGGCCACTGAAGCGTTCTTT	CASRLNPATEAFF
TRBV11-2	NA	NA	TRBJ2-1	TGTGCCAGCAGCTTAGATTCGATGACTAAGCAGTTCTTC	CASSLDSMTKQFF
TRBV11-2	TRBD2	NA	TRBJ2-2	TGTGCCAGCAGCACGGGACTAGCGGGAGGCGCCGGGGAGCTGTTTTTT	CASSTGLAGGAGELFF
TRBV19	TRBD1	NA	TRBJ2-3	TGTGCCAGTAGACCGAGACAGGGTTCAATTGCTTTCGATACGCAGTATTTT	CASRPRQGSIAFDTQYF
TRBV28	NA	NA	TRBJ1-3	TGTGCCAGCAGTTTGGAACAGCCGACTGGAAACACCATATATTTT	CASSLEQPTGNTIYF
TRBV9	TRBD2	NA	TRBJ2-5	TGTGCCAGCAGCCCCGGGACTAGAAGGTTGGAGACCCAGTACTTC	CASSPGTRRLETQYF
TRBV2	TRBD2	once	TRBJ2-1	TGTGCCTCGCGCGGGAGAAGCTACAATGAGCAGTTCTTC	CASRGRSYNEQFF
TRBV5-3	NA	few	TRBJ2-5	TGTGCCAGAACCTCATGCGGCGGGGTGGAGACCCAGTACTTC	CARTSCGGVETQYF
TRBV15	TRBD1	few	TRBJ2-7	TGTGCCACCAGCAGAGAGGGGACAGGGTTTAGGTATGAGCAGTACTTC	CATSREGTGFRYEQYF
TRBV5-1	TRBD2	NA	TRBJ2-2	TGCGCCAGCAGCTCACCAACCGGGACTATGAGGGGGGAGCTGTTTTTT	CASSSPTGTMRGELFF
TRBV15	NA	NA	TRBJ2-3	TGTGCCACCAGCAGAGACCCCGGGGATACGCAGTATTTT	CATSRDPGDTQYF
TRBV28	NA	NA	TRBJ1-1	TGTGCCAGCTTCTGGGGAGACCACAGTGAAGCTTTCTTT	CASFWGDHSEAFF
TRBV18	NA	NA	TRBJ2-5	TGTGCCAGCTCACTCCTAGAAGAGACCCAGTACTTC	CASSLLEETQYF
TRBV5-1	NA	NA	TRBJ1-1	TGCGCCAGCAGCTTTCTCCCGGACACTGAAGCTTTCTTT	CASSFLPDTEAFF
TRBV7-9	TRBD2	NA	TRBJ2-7	TGTGCCAGCAGTTGGACTAGCAGACACTACGAGCAGTACTTC	CASSWTSRHYEQYF
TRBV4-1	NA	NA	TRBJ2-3	TGCGCCAGCAGCCAAGAAGCGAGCAGCCTCACAGATACGCAGTATTTT	CASSQEASSLTDTQYF
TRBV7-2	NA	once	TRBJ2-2	TGTGCCAGCAGGATAGGACTGGGCACCGGGGAGCTGTTTTTT	CASRIGLGTGELFF
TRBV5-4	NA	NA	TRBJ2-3	TGTGCCAGCACCCTCGTACTAGCAGGTTCTAGCACAGATACGCAGTATTTT	CASTLVLAGSSTDTQYF
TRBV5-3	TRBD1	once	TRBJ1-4	TGTGCCAGAAGCGCGGGACAGGGAGATAATGAAAAACTGTTTTTT	CARSAGQGDNEKLFF
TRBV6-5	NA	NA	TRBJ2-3	TGTGCCAGCAGTACCGACAGGACGGATACGCAGTATTTT	CASSTDRTDTQYF
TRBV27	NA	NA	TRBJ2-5	TGTGCCAGCAGTCCGATAGCGGCATTCATAGAGACCCAGTACTTC	CASSPIAAFIETQYF
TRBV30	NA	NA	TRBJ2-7	TGTGCCTGGAGTGGGTTCGGGGGAAAGTACTTC	CAWSGFGGKYF
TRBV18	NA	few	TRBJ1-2	TGTGCCAGCTCACCCCCCATGCGGTATGGCTACACCTTC	CASSPPMRYGYTF
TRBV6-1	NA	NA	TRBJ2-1	TGTGCCAGCAGAAGAGCCGGAGTGAGCAATGAGCAGTTCTTC	CASRRAGVSNEQFF
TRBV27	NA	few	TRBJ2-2	TGTGCCAGCACCTATTTTTCGGGGTTGGGTGCCCTGGTTTTT	CASTYFSGLGALVF
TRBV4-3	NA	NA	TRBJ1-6	TGCGCCAGCCGGGGAGCCCTTAGGAATTCACCCCTCCACTTT	CASRGALRNSPLHF
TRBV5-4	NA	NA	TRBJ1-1	TGTGCCAGCAGCTTGGGGGGGACAATGAACACTGAAGCTTTCTTT	CASSLGGTMNTEAFF
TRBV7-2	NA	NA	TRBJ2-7	TGTGCCAGCAGCCCTAATGCGGTCTCCTACGAGCAGTACTTC	CASSPNAVSYEQYF
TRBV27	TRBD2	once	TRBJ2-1	TGTGCCAGCAGTCCACTAGCGGGAGGAACCAATGAGCAGTTCTTC	CASSPLAGGTNEQFF
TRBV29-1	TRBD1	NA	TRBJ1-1	TGCAGCGTCGGGACAGGGGGATCGGTCACTGAAGCTTTCTTT	CSVGTGGSVTEAFF